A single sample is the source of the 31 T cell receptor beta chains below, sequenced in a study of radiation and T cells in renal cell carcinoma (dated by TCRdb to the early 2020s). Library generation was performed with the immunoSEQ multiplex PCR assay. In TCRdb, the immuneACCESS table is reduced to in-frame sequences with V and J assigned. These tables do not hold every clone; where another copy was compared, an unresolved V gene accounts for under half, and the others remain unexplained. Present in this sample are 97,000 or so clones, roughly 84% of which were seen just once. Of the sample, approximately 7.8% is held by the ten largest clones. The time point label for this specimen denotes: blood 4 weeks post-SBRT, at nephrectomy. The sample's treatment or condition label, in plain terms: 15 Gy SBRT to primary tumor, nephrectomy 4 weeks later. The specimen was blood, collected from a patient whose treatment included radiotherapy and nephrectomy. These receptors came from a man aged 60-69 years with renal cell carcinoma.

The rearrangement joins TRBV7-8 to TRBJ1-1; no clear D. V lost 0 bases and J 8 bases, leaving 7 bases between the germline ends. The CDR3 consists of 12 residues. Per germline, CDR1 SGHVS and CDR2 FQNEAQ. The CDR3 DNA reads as TGTGCCAGCAGCTTAGCTGAGACAGAAGCTTTCTTT. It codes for CASSLAETEAFF. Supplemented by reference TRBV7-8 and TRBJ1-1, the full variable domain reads GAGVSQSPRYKVAKRGQDVALRCDPISGHVSLFWYQQALGQGPEFLTYFQNEAQLDKSGLPSDRFFAERPEGSVSTLKIQRTQQEDSAVYLCASSLAETEAFFGQGTRLTVV.

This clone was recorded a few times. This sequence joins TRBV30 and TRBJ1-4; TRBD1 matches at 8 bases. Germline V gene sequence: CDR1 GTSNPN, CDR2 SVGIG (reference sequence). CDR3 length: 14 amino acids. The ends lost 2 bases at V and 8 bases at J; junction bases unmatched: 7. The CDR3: CAWSTQGAGEKLFF. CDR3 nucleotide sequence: TGTGCCTGGAGTACGCAGGGGGCAGGGGAAAAACTGTTTTTT.

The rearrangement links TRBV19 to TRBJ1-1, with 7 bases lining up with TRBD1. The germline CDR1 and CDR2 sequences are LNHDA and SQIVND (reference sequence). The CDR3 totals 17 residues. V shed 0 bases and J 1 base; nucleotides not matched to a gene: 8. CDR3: CASSIEGTAPKNTEAFF. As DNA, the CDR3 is TGTGCCAGTAGTATAGAGGGGACAGCGCCCAAGAACACTGAAGCTTTCTTT.

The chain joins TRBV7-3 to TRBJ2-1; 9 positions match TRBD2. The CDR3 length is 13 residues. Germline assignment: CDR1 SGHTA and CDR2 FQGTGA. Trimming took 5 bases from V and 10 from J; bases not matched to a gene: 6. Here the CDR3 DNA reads TGTGCCAGCAGCATTAGCGGGAGTGGCGAGCAGTTCTTC. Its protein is CASSISGSGEQFF.

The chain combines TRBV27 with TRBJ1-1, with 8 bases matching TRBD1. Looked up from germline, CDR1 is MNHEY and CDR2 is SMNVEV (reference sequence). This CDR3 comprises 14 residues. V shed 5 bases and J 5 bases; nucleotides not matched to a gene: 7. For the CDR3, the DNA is TGTGCCAGCAGTCGACAGGGGATGGTTACTGAAGCTTTCTTT. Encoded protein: CASSRQGMVTEAFF.

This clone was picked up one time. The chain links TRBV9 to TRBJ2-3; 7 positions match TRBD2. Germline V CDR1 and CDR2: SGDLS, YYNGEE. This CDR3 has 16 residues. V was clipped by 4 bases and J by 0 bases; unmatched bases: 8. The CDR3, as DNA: TGTGCCAGCAGCACGGGGGGAAGGACGAGCACAGATACGCAGTATTTT. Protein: CASSTGGRTSTDTQYF.

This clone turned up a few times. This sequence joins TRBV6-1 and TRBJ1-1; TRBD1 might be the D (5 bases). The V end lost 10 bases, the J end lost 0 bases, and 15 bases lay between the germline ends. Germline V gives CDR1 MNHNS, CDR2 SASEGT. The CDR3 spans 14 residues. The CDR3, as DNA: TGTGCCATCCCGGGGCTACCCTTGAACACTGAAGCTTTCTTT. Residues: CAIPGLPLNTEAFF.

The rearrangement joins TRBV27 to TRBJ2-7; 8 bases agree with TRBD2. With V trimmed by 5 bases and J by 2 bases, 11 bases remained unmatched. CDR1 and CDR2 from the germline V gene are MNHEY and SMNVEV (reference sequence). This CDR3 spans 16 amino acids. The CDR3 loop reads CASSRQVLAGPYEQYF. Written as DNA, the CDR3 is TGTGCCAGCAGTCGCCAGGTCCTAGCGGGCCCCTACGAGCAGTACTTC.

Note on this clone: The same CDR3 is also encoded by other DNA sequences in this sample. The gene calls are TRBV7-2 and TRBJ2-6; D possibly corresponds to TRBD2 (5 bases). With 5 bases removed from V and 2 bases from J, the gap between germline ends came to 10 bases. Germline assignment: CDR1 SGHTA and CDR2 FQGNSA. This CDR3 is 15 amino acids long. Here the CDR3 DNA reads TGTGCCAGCAGCCCGTCGGGAACTGGGGCCAACGTCCTGACTTTC. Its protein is CASSPSGTGANVLTF.

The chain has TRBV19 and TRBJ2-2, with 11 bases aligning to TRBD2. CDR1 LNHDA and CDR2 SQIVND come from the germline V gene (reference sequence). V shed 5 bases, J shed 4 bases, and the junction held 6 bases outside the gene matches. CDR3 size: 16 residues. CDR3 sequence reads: CASSLLAGAITGELFF. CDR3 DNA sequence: TGTGCCAGTAGTTTACTAGCGGGGGCAATCACCGGGGAGCTGTTTTTT.

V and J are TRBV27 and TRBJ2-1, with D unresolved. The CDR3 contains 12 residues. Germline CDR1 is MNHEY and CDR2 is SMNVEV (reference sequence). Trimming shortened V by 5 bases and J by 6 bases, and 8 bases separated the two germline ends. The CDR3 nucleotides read TGTGCCAGCAGTGGTCCTCTCAATGAGCAGTTCTTC. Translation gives CASSGPLNEQFF.

The CDR3 DNA sequence: TGTGCCAGTAGTACCGGGACAGCTACCCGGAACACTGAAGCTTTCTTT. The encoded protein is CASSTGTATRNTEAFF. The J gene is TRBJ1-1, the V gene TRBV19; 7 bases are a match to TRBD1. The CDR3 extends over 16 amino acids. The junction had 9 bases not matched to a gene; V was cut back by 4 bases and J by 1 base. The germline CDR1 and CDR2 sequences are LNHDA and SQIVND (reference sequence).

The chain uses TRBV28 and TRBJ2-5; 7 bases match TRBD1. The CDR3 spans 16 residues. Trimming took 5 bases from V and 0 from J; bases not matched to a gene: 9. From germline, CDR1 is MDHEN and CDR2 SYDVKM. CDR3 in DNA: TGTGCCAGCAGTGGAAATTTACAGGGGTACCAAGAGACCCAGTACTTC. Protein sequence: CASSGNLQGYQETQYF.

The CDR3 DNA reads as TGTGCCAGCAGCTTAGTCGACAGGGGGCGTGTCTATGAGCAGTTCTTC. It encodes CASSLVDRGRVYEQFF. V and J are TRBV7-2 and TRBJ2-1, with 10 bases that match TRBD1. The CDR3 is made up of 16 amino acids. V shed 1 base, J shed 8 bases, and the junction held 8 bases outside the gene matches. Germline lookup yields CDR1 SGHTA and CDR2 FQGNSA.

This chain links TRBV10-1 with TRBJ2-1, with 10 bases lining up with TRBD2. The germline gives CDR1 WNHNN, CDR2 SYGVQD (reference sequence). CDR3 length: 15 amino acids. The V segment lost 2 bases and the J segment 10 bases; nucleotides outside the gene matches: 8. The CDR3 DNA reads TGCGCCAGCAGTGAGGTGTCTAGCGGGAGCCGAGAGCAGTTCTTC. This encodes CASSEVSSGSREQFF.

CDR3 residues: CASSPMHNEQFF. CDR3 sequence (DNA): TGTGCCAGCAGCCCCATGCACAATGAGCAGTTCTTC. The chain recombines TRBV28 with TRBJ2-1; D unresolved. The CDR3 sequence is 12 residues long. V was clipped by 6 bases and J by 5 bases, with 8 bases between them. Germline CDR1 is MDHEN and CDR2 is SYDVKM.

This CDR3 reads CASSEHRGIETQYF. In DNA form, the CDR3 reads TGTGCCAGCAGTGAACACAGGGGGATTGAGACCCAGTACTTC. This chain links TRBV25-1 with TRBJ2-5; 8 bases are shared with TRBD1. Trimming took 2 bases from V and 5 from J; bases not matched to a gene: 4. Germline loops: CDR1 MGHDK, CDR2 SYGVNS. The CDR3 covers 14 residues.

CDR3 amino acids: CSVTGPTGQYF. The CDR3 nucleotides are TGCAGCGTTACCGGCCCCACGGGGCAGTACTTC. The chain combines TRBV29-1 with TRBJ2-7; D is uncertain. The CDR3 loop spans 11 amino acids. V shed 5 bases and J shed 9 bases, with 14 bases lying between them. Germline CDR1 and CDR2: SQVTM and ANQGSEA.

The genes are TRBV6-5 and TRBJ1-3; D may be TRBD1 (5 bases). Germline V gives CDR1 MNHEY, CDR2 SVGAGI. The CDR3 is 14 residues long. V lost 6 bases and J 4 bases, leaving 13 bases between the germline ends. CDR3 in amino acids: CASSRDGGGNTIYF. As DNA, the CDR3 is TGTGCCAGCAGCCGGGACGGCGGGGGAAACACCATATATTTT.

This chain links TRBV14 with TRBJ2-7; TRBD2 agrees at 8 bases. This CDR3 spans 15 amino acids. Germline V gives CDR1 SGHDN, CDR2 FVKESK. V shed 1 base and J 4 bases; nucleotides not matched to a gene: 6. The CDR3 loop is CASSQVSGRGYEQYF. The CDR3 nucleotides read TGTGCCAGCAGCCAAGTGAGCGGGAGAGGGTACGAGCAGTACTTC.

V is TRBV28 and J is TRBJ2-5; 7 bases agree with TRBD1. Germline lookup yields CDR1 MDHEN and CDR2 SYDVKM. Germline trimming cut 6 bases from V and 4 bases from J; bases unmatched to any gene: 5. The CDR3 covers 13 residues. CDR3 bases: TGTGCCAGCAGCTTGGGACAGACAGAGACCCAGTACTTC. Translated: CASSLGQTETQYF.

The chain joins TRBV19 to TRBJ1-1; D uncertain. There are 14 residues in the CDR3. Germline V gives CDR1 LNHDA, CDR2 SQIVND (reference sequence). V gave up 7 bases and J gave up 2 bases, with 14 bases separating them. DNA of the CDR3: TGTGCCAGTACCCAGAGGAGCCTTAACACTGAAGCTTTCTTT. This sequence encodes CASTQRSLNTEAFF.

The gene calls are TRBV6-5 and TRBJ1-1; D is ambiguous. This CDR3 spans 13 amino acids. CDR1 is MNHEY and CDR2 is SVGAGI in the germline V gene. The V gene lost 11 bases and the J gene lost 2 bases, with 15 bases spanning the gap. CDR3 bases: TGTGCCGCCAGACAAGGGCATAACACTGAAGCTTTCTTT. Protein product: CAARQGHNTEAFF.

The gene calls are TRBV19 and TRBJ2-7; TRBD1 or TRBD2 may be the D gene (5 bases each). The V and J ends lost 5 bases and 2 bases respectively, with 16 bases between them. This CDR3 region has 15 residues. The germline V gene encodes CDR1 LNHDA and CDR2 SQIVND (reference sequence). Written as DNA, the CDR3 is TGTGCCAGTAGTCCGAGGGACCGGTTGGCCTACGAGCAGTACTTC. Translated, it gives CASSPRDRLAYEQYF. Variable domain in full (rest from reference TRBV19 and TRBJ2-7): DGGITQSPKYLFRKEGQNVTLSCEQNLNHDAMYWYRQDPGQGLRLIYYSQIVNDFQKGDIAEGYSVSREKKESFPLTVTSAQKNPTAFYLCASSPRDRLAYEQYFGPGTRLTVT.

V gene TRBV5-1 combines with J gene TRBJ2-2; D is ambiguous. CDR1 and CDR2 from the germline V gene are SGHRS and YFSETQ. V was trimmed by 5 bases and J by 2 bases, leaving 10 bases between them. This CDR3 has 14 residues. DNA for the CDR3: TGCGCCAGCAGGCCGGGTTCCAACACCGGGGAGCTGTTTTTT. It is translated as CASRPGSNTGELFF.

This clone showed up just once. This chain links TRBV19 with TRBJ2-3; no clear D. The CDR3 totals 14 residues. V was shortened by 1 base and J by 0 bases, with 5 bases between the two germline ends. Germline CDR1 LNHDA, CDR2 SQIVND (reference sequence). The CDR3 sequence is CASSIGRSTDTQYF. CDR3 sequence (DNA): TGTGCCAGTAGTATAGGCAGAAGCACAGATACGCAGTATTTT. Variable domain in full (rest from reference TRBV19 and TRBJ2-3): DGGITQSPKYLFRKEGQNVTLSCEQNLNHDAMYWYRQDPGQGLRLIYYSQIVNDFQKGDIAEGYSVSREKKESFPLTVTSAQKNPTAFYLCASSIGRSTDTQYFGPGTRLTVL.

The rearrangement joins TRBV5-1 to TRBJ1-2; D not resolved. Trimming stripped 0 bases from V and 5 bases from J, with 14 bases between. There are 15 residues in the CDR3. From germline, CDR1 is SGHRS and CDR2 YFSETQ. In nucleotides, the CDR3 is TGCGCCAGCAGCTTGGGCCAATCCGCCGAATATGGCTACACCTTC. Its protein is CASSLGQSAEYGYTF.

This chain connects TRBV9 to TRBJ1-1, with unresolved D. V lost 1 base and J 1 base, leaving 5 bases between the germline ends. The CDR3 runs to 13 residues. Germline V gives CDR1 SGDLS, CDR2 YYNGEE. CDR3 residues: CASSVQQNTEAFF. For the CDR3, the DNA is TGTGCCAGCAGCGTACAGCAGAACACTGAAGCTTTCTTT.

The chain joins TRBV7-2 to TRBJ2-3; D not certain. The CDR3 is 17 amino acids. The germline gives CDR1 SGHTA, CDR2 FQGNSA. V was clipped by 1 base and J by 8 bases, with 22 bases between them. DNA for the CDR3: TGTGCCAGCAGCTTAGTGGGTAGTGCCCAGAAGGCAGGTACGCAGTATTTT. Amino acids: CASSLVGSAQKAGTQYF.

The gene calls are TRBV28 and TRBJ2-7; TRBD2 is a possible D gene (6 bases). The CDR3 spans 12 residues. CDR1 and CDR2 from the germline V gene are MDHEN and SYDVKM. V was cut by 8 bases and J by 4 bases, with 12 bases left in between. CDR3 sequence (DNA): TGTGCCAGCGCTAGCGAATTTTACGAGCAGTACTTC. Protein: CASASEFYEQYF.

In DNA form, the CDR3 reads TGTGCCAGCAGCGCTTGGGAGGGGGCGAACACCGGGGAGCTGTTTTTT. It yields the protein CASSAWEGANTGELFF. The chain has TRBV9 and TRBJ2-2, with D possibly matching TRBD2 (7 bases). The V end lost 3 bases, the J end lost 0 bases, and 12 bases lay between the germline ends. From germline, CDR1 is SGDLS and CDR2 YYNGEE. CDR3 length: 16 residues.